This T cell receptor (beta chain) was identified in a study of blood T cell repertoires in COVID-19 (dated by TCRdb to 2018 to 2020). Regarding the study in general: Samples from collaborators originated in the United States, Italy and Spain and spanned both the acute and convalescent phases of COVID-19. The material from the prospective study consisted of cDNA or gDNA derived from T cells, B-cell-depleted T cells, or PBMCs. The dataset comprised deeply sampled blood TCRbeta repertoires from subjects exposed to, actively infected with, or recovered from COVID-19. Where HLA class I and class II types were available, the types were taken from metadata supplied by the sample provider, not from assay-based typing. Nearly every sample came with metadata listing a de-identified subject ID, COVID-19 status, age in years and sex. The repertoires were released in a freely available public database intended as a resource for research on the immune response to SARS-CoV-2. Samples came from the ongoing ImmuneRACE study (first 160 participants) plus 1,254 subjects from 6 global collaborators. Points the paper makes about the study in general: Clinical and demographic metadata were provided uncurated, with the amount varying by source and participant.

TCRbeta CDR3 regions were amplified from genomic DNA using the immunoSEQ Assay, a bias-controlled multiplex PCR. As for the authors' bioinformatics: Nucleated cell counts per sample were estimated from amplification of reference gene primers within the assay. Sequence reads were collapsed and filtered to measure the absolute abundance of every unique TCRbeta CDR3 rearrangement. For each sample, productive Simpson clonality was calculated by taking the square root of Simpson's diversity index across productive rearrangements. TCRdb holds this immuneACCESS table with in-frame rearrangements only. Some clones are missing; in checked studies, unresolved V genes explain under half, and the rest has no known cause. That table furnishes V, J and clone size, whereas the DNA furnished D and trimming. The sample table holds under 450,000 clones, of which more than 65% were seen once. The ten largest make up about 1.2% of the sample.

Trimming at the junction amounts to 3 bases on V and 7 bases on J, and the germline ends lie 10 bases apart. CDR3 length: 13 amino acids, cysteine to phenylalanine. The sequence is cut down to CDR3 DNA, 39 bases in frame from base 1. Regarding this clone: Its specific antigen is unknown. Per-nucleotide qualities are absent, and no much larger clonotype sits a single base away.

Whole blood was collected in K2EDTA tubes by collaborating institutions according to the institutions' own protocols. For TCRbeta analysis, collaborator samples were shipped as frozen whole blood, as isolated PBMCs, or as DNA extracted from either sample type. The TCR was taken from a human donor with acute or convalescent COVID-19. The donor label of this sample is uncertain. Specimen: peripheral blood. The V and J genes are TRBV12-3 or TRBV12-4 and TRBJ1-5; tentative D gene TRBD1, with 5 bases matching. In nucleotide form, the sequence is TGTGCCAGCAGTTTGCGGGGGTTCCAGCCCCAGCATTTT. Protein translation: CASSLRGFQPQHF.